The rows below give T cell receptor beta chains drawn from one sample of a study of T cell responses to AZD1222 COVID-19 vaccine. Sequencing was performed with immunoSEQ multiplex PCR; in TCRdb, only in-frame clones are kept and a portion is missing. This table has approximately 130,000 clones, about 93% appearing once. Sequencing was performed on peripheral blood, taken on day 0 of AZD1222 vaccination. Every receptor here comes from an adult in good health. CDR3s include the opening cysteine and the closing phenylalanine or tryptophan. The D gene is left open where the match is weak. Not every row has a clone size; where given, it reads once, few, many or a size class.

>TRBD2|TRBV7-9|TRBJ2-3|-
CASSLEWMRGGADTQYF
TGTGCCAGCAGCTTAGAGTGGATGCGGGGGGGTGCAGATACGCAGTATTTT
>-|TRBV5-6|TRBJ2-1|-
CASSLAKGRTNEQFF
TGTGCCAGCAGCTTGGCCAAAGGACGGACCAATGAGCAGTTCTTC
>TRBD1|TRBV19|TRBJ2-7|-
CASSWGQGYEQYF
TGTGCCAGTAGTTGGGGACAGGGTTACGAGCAGTACTTC
>-|TRBV13|TRBJ2-7|-
CASSLGRSYEQYF
TGTGCCAGCAGCTTGGGCAGGAGCTACGAGCAGTACTTC
>-|TRBV11-2|TRBJ1-5|once
CASSLDHTVYQPQHF
TGTGCCAGCAGCTTAGATCATACCGTTTATCAGCCCCAGCATTTT
>-|TRBV6-2/TRBV6-3|TRBJ1-5|-
CASSYSVDTAGNQPQHF
TGTGCCAGCAGTTACTCGGTGGACACGGCGGGCAATCAGCCCCAGCATTTT
>-|TRBV5-4|TRBJ2-7|-
CASSLKTGTSYEQYF
TGTGCCAGCAGCTTGAAAACAGGTACATCCTACGAGCAGTACTTC
>-|TRBV5-6|TRBJ2-1|-
CASSFGSNEQFF
TGTGCCAGCAGCTTCGGTAGCAATGAGCAGTTCTTC
>TRBD1|TRBV7-8|TRBJ2-7|-
CASSSAGTGGYHEQYF
TGTGCCAGCAGCTCAGCCGGGACAGGGGGCTACCACGAGCAGTACTTC
>TRBD1|TRBV10-1|TRBJ2-3|-
CASSERTGGSTDTQYF
TGCGCCAGCAGTGAGAGGACAGGGGGTAGCACAGATACGCAGTATTTT
>TRBD2|TRBV7-9|TRBJ2-3|-
CASSLVRGGGTSTDTQYF
TGTGCCAGCAGCTTAGTTCGCGGCGGGGGTACTAGCACAGATACGCAGTATTTT
>-|TRBV7-9|TRBJ2-1|-
CASSSSGPLVEQFF
TGTGCCAGCAGCTCATCTGGCCCCCTCGTTGAGCAGTTCTTC
>-|TRBV20-1|TRBJ1-1|-
CSARDLGDAFF
TGCAGTGCTAGAGACCTGGGGGATGCTTTCTTT
>-|TRBV9|TRBJ1-6|-
CASSVGQYNSPLHF
TGTGCCAGCAGCGTAGGACAATATAATTCACCCCTCCACTTT
>-|TRBV19|TRBJ2-7|-
CASSSQIRNYEQYF
TGTGCCAGTAGTAGCCAGATCCGCAACTACGAGCAGTACTTC
>-|TRBV3-1/TRBV3-2|TRBJ2-7|once
CASGDSGVYREQYF
TGTGCCAGTGGGGACTCGGGGGTTTATCGCGAGCAGTACTTC
>TRBD1|TRBV29-1|TRBJ1-2|-
CSVEAPDRGLGYTF
TGCAGCGTTGAAGCCCCGGACAGGGGACTTGGCTACACCTTC
>TRBD1|TRBV5-4|TRBJ1-2|-
CASSPGTGGLGYGYTF
TGTGCCAGCAGCCCCGGGACAGGGGGCCTCGGCTATGGCTACACCTTC
>-|TRBV28|TRBJ1-2|-
CASSLDIEYGYTF
TGTGCCAGCAGTCTTGACATTGAGTATGGCTACACCTTC
>-|TRBV2|TRBJ1-5|-
CASSEGGGRPLHF
TGTGCCAGCAGTGAAGGCGGGGGGAGGCCTTTGCATTTT
>TRBD1|TRBV2|TRBJ1-5|-
CASRDRGLSNQPQHF
TGTGCCAGCAGGGACAGGGGGTTGAGCAATCAGCCCCAGCATTTT
>TRBD1|TRBV11-2|TRBJ2-7|-
CASSRTGTGVSYEQYF
TGTGCCAGCAGCCGTACCGGGACAGGGGTTAGCTACGAGCAGTACTTC
>TRBD1|TRBV5-1|TRBJ1-1|-
CASSIQGTPEAFF
TGCGCCAGCAGCATACAGGGGACGCCTGAAGCTTTCTTT
>-|TRBV9|TRBJ1-2|-
CASSPRLWGNYGYTF
TGTGCCAGCAGCCCCCGTCTGTGGGGAAACTATGGCTACACCTTC
>-|TRBV20-1|TRBJ1-1|-
CSASFRPLNTEAFF
TGCAGTGCTAGTTTCCGGCCACTGAACACTGAAGCTTTCTTT
>-|TRBV18|TRBJ1-3|-
CASSPSLSGNTIYF
TGTGCCAGCTCCCCTTCCCTCTCTGGAAACACCATATATTTT
>-|TRBV30|TRBJ1-1|-
CAWEWGNTEAFF
TGTGCCTGGGAGTGGGGGAACACTGAAGCTTTCTTT
>-|TRBV3-1/TRBV3-2|TRBJ1-2|-
CASSQDWGEPNYGYTF
TGTGCCAGCAGCCAAGATTGGGGCGAACCTAACTATGGCTACACCTTC
>TRBD1|TRBV9|TRBJ1-4|-
CASSQGQSVEKLFF
TGTGCCAGCAGCCAGGGACAGTCGGTGGAAAAACTGTTTTTT
>-|TRBV23-1|TRBJ2-7|-
CASSQWPGANHREQYF
TGCGCCAGCAGTCAATGGCCCGGCGCTAACCATCGGGAGCAGTACTTC
>TRBD2|TRBV7-8|TRBJ2-7|-
CASSLGPSGGAYEQYF
TGTGCCAGCAGCTTAGGGCCTAGCGGGGGGGCCTACGAGCAGTACTTC
>-|TRBV30|TRBJ2-1|-
CAWSVSGSYNEQFF
TGTGCCTGGAGTGTATCGGGTTCCTACAATGAGCAGTTCTTC
>-|TRBV25-1|TRBJ1-1|-
CASGTVTEAFF
TGTGCCAGCGGGACCGTGACCGAAGCTTTCTTT
>-|TRBV7-8|TRBJ2-5|-
CASSRRGETQYF
TGTGCCAGCAGCCGACGCGGAGAGACCCAGTACTTC
>-|TRBV29-1|TRBJ1-1|-
CSVESRLNTEAFF
TGCAGCGTTGAAAGTCGGTTGAACACTGAAGCTTTCTTT
>TRBD1|TRBV18|TRBJ1-1|-
CASSTLGQGAVNTEAFF
TGTGCCAGCTCAACATTAGGACAGGGGGCGGTGAACACTGAAGCTTTCTTT
>TRBD2|TRBV11-2|TRBJ2-1|many
CASSPRPAGGINEQFF
TGTGCCAGCAGCCCTCGGCCAGCGGGGGGGATAAATGAGCAGTTCTTC
>TRBD1|TRBV29-1|TRBJ2-2|-
CSVDRGLGNTGELFF
TGCAGCGTTGACAGGGGGTTAGGGAACACCGGGGAGCTGTTTTTT
>TRBD1|TRBV2|TRBJ1-2|-
CASSEEGQGPYGYTF
TGTGCCAGCAGTGAAGAGGGACAGGGCCCCTATGGCTACACCTTC
>-|TRBV4-2|TRBJ1-5|-
CASSLLGQPQHF
TGTGCCAGCAGCCTCTTAGGTCAGCCCCAGCATTTT
>TRBD1|TRBV15|TRBJ1-5|-
CATSSTGETQPQHF
TGTGCCACCAGCAGTACAGGGGAGACGCAGCCCCAGCATTTT
>-|TRBV19|TRBJ1-2|-
CASILTGTASGYTF
TGTGCCAGTATTTTGACCGGGACGGCCAGCGGCTACACCTTC
>-|TRBV6-5|TRBJ2-1|-
CASRDGAGEQFF
TGTGCCAGCAGGGACGGCGCGGGGGAGCAGTTCTTC
>TRBD2|TRBV5-3|TRBJ2-1|-
CARSRTSGDTNEQFF
TGTGCCAGAAGCCGGACTAGCGGGGACACCAATGAGCAGTTCTTC
>-|TRBV15|TRBJ2-6|-
CATSRYRASSGANVLTF
TGTGCCACCAGCAGGTACAGGGCCAGCTCTGGGGCCAACGTCCTGACTTTC
>-|TRBV27|TRBJ1-2|once
CASKEVLGANYGYTF
TGTGCCAGCAAAGAAGTACTGGGAGCTAACTATGGCTACACCTTC
>-|TRBV18|TRBJ1-2|once
CASSPRTGLYGYTF
TGTGCCAGCTCACCACGTACCGGACTCTATGGCTACACCTTC
>-|TRBV7-8|TRBJ2-1|-
CASSLDGTYNEQFF
TGTGCCAGCAGCTTAGACGGGACCTACAATGAGCAGTTCTTC
>TRBD1|TRBV18|TRBJ1-4|-
CASSLGTGGEKLFF
TGTGCCAGCTCACTTGGGACAGGGGGTGAAAAACTGTTTTTT
>-|TRBV11-2|TRBJ1-4|-
CASTPTDISNEKLFF
TGTGCCAGCACCCCCACCGATATTTCCAATGAAAAACTGTTTTTT
>-|TRBV30|TRBJ1-1|-
CAWYLGQGYTEAFF
TGTGCCTGGTATCTAGGGCAGGGATACACTGAAGCTTTCTTT
>-|TRBV3-1/TRBV3-2|TRBJ1-1|-
CASSQDLKPFTEAFF
TGTGCCAGCAGCCAAGATTTAAAACCTTTTACTGAAGCTTTCTTT
>-|TRBV20-1|TRBJ1-1|once
CSASRENTEAFF
TGCAGTGCTAGTAGAGAGAACACTGAAGCTTTCTTT
>-|TRBV15|TRBJ1-5|-
CATSEFRTNQPQHF
TGTGCCACCTCAGAGTTCCGTACTAATCAGCCCCAGCATTTT
>-|TRBV18|TRBJ1-1|once
CASSQKVGSQNTEAFF
TGTGCCAGCTCCCAGAAGGTGGGTTCCCAGAACACTGAAGCTTTCTTT
>-|TRBV21-1|TRBJ2-7|-
CASSTLLGVYEQYF
TGTGCCAGCAGCACCCTTTTAGGGGTCTACGAGCAGTACTTC
>-|TRBV7-6|TRBJ1-5|-
CASSFYGRNQPQHF
TGTGCCAGCAGCTTTTACGGTCGCAATCAGCCCCAGCATTTT
>TRBD1|TRBV19|TRBJ1-6|-
CASSSRQGEYPPLHF
TGTGCCAGTAGTTCCCGACAGGGCGAGTATCCACCCCTCCACTTT
>TRBD1|TRBV29-1|TRBJ1-2|-
CSVVGTPGQGYYYGYTF
TGCAGCGTAGTAGGTACACCCGGACAGGGATACTACTATGGCTACACCTTC
>-|TRBV7-9|TRBJ1-5|-
CASSLVGGPQHF
TGTGCCAGCAGCTTAGTCGGAGGACCCCAGCATTTT